The 28 T cell receptor beta chains in this list originate from one sample, sequenced in a study of CD8 T cells in ankylosing spondylitis. TCRdb re-called the 5' RACE reads through MiXCR, storing one row per CDR3 protein. The sample contains around 150,000 distinct CDR3 sequences, just under 7.5% of which appear only once. The sample comprised blood, either unsorted or a sorted T cell fraction (not recorded which). The receptor set was obtained from a female donor with ankylosing spondylitis or in good health (not recorded which).

Details on this clonotype: The junction departs from germline at one end; a sequencing error may be responsible. CDR3 protein: CASALGRQPQHF. CDR3 DNA sequence: TGTGCTAGTGCTTTGGGGCGGCAGCCCCAGCATTTT. V is TRBV12-5 and J is TRBJ1-5; a possible D gene is TRBD1 (5 bases). The germline gives CDR1 LGHNT, CDR2 FRNRAP. CDR3 length equals 12 residues.

The chain joins TRBV20-1 to TRBJ1-2; 7 nucleotides align to TRBD1. With V trimmed by 6 bases and J by 8 bases, 12 bases remained unmatched. Per the germline V gene, CDR1 is DFQATT and CDR2 is SNEGSKA (reference sequence). The CDR3 covers 13 residues. The CDR3 DNA reads TGCAGTGCCGGGACAGCCGCCGGGTGGGGCTACACCTTC. It yields the protein CSAGTAAGWGYTF.

This clonotype was counted at least ten times. The chain joins TRBV9 to TRBJ2-1, with TRBD1 as a possible D gene (5 bases). The V end lost 3 bases, the J end lost 4 bases, and 5 bases lay between the germline ends. Looked up from germline, CDR1 is SGDLS and CDR2 is YYNGEE. CDR3 length: 12 amino acids. The CDR3, as DNA: TGTGCCAGCAGCGACAGGTACAATGAGCAGTTCTTC. Amino acid sequence: CASSDRYNEQFF.

This clonotype was counted ten times or more. The V call is TRBV7-8, the J call TRBJ2-2; maybe TRBD2 (6 bases). The CDR3 runs to 15 residues. The germline gives CDR1 SGHVS, CDR2 FQNEAQ. V was shortened by 5 bases and J by 7 bases, with 17 bases between the two germline ends. The CDR3 DNA sequence: TGTGCCAGCAGCACCTTCGGGGGTTCGGTCGGGGAGCTGTTTTTT. Translating it yields CASSTFGGSVGELFF.

Ten or more counts support this clonotype. This sequence joins TRBV20-1 and TRBJ1-6; 9 bases fit TRBD1. In germline, CDR1 is DFQATT, CDR2 SNEGSKA (reference sequence). This CDR3 is built from 14 residues. The trim removed 1 base at V and 10 bases at J, leaving 5 bases unmatched. For the CDR3, the DNA is TGCAGTGCTAGAGTGGGGACAGGGTCGTCACCCCTCCACTTT. Its protein product is CSARVGTGSSPLHF.

There are many counts of this clonotype. This chain connects TRBV12-3 or TRBV12-4 to TRBJ2-7; no reliable D call. The length of the CDR3 is 16 residues. The V gene lost 2 bases and the J gene lost 2 bases, with 16 bases spanning the gap. The CDR3 region is CASSLMLLGRAYEQYF. The DNA of the CDR3 is TGTGCCAGCAGTTTAATGCTTCTTGGACGGGCCTACGAGCAGTACTTC.

This clonotype was counted many times. The V and J genes are TRBV4-1 and TRBJ1-6; D is unclear. The germline gives CDR1 MGHRA, CDR2 YSYEKL. The V and J ends lost 1 base and 7 bases respectively, with 8 bases between them. The CDR3 has 14 residues. For the CDR3, the DNA is TGCGCCAGCAGCCAAGTTTTAGGGAATTCACCCCTCCACTTT. It encodes CASSQVLGNSPLHF.

The CDR3 bases are TGTGCCAGCAGCTTAGAACAGGGGTCCCACGAGCAGTACTTC. It encodes CASSLEQGSHEQYF. This chain joins TRBV11-3 and TRBJ2-7; 7 bases line up with TRBD1. This CDR3 comprises 14 residues. Germline CDR1 is SGHNT and CDR2 is YENEEA. V shed 0 bases and J 5 bases; nucleotides not matched to a gene: 4.

This clonotype appeared many times. The chain employs TRBV7-6 and TRBJ2-2; D uncertain. Germline-derived CDR1 and CDR2 are SGHVS and FNYEAQ. The CDR3 runs to 17 residues. V was shortened by 5 bases and J by 1 base, with 17 bases between the two germline ends. CDR3 loop: CASSPRSGTLNTGELFF. The CDR3, as DNA: TGTGCCAGCAGCCCGCGGTCGGGCACCTTGAACACCGGGGAGCTGTTTTTT. The complete variable domain, with remaining parts taken from reference TRBV7-6 and TRBJ2-2, reads GAGVSQSPRYKVTKRGQDVALRCDPISGHVSLYWYRQALGQGPEFLTYFNYEAQQDKSGLPNDRFSAERPEGSISTLTIQRTEQRDSAMYRCASSPRSGTLNTGELFFGEGSRLTVL.

In this sample, this clonotype turned up many times. The CDR3 reads CATRAGGTNEQYF. In DNA, the CDR3 is TGTGCCACCAGAGCGGGGGGGACCAACGAGCAGTACTTC. This sequence joins TRBV24-1 and TRBJ2-7, with 10 nucleotides matching TRBD2. Germline-derived CDR1 and CDR2 are KGHDR and SFDVKD. CDR3 length: 13 residues. Trimming cost V 7 bases and J 5 bases; bases outside gene matches: 4.

As for this clonotype: A clone one base away is much larger, so this may be a read error. The chain carries TRBV7-6 and TRBJ2-7; D unclear. Germline V gives CDR1 SGHVS, CDR2 FNYEAQ. The CDR3 contains 16 residues. The CDR3 coding sequence is TGTGTCAGCAGCCTGCTATCCCAAGGTACCATCTACGAGCAGTACTTC. This codes for CVSSLLSQGTIYEQYF.

The gene calls are TRBV18 and TRBJ2-1, with TRBD2 identical over 11 bases. The V gene's germline CDR1 is KGHSH and CDR2 LQKENI. The V gene end was trimmed by 3 bases and the J gene end by 1 base; junction bases not matched to a gene: 2. This CDR3 has 16 amino acids. The CDR3 protein is CASSPRTSGSYNEQFF. The CDR3 region has the DNA TGTGCCAGCTCACCCCGGACTAGCGGGTCCTACAATGAGCAGTTCTTC.

This clonotype was detected ten times or more. CDR3 residues: CASSLRQGDTEAFF. As DNA, the CDR3 is TGTGCCAGCAGCCTTCGACAGGGGGACACTGAAGCTTTCTTT. The rearrangement joins TRBV7-2 to TRBJ1-1, with TRBD1 matching 9 bases. The J segment lost 3 bases and the V segment lost 5 bases, leaving 4 bases of the junction unmatched. CDR3 size: 14 residues. Per germline, CDR1 SGHTA and CDR2 FQGNSA. Complete variable domain (other parts from reference TRBV7-2 and TRBJ1-1): GAGVSQSPSNKVTEKGKDVELRCDPISGHTALYWYRQSLGQGLEFLIYFQGNSAPDKSGLPSDRFSAERTGGSVSTLTIQRTQQEDSAVYLCASSLRQGDTEAFFGQGTRLTVV.

The chain carries TRBV7-2 and TRBJ2-7; TRBD2 is a possible D gene (5 bases). The CDR3 is 15 residues long. V shed 6 bases and J shed 0 bases, with 15 bases lying between them. Germline V gives CDR1 SGHTA, CDR2 FQGNSA. The CDR3 loop reads CASRMGGPISYEQYF. The CDR3 DNA is TGTGCCAGCAGGATGGGCGGGCCTATCTCCTACGAGCAGTACTTC.

In its sample, this clonotype was seen many times. This chain uses TRBV27 with TRBJ2-1; maybe TRBD1 (5 bases). This CDR3 contains 16 residues. With 7 bases removed from V and 4 bases from J, the gap between germline ends came to 20 bases. Germline V gene lookup returns CDR1 MNHEY and CDR2 SMNVEV (reference sequence). The CDR3: CASTKGGANGYNEQFF. In nucleotides, the CDR3 is TGTGCCAGCACCAAAGGTGGGGCGAATGGTTACAATGAGCAGTTCTTC.

This clonotype was observed at least ten times. V usage is TRBV12-3 or TRBV12-4 and J usage is TRBJ2-5, with D possibly TRBD1 on 5 matching bases. There are 15 residues in the CDR3. V was shortened by 5 bases and J by 2 bases, with 15 bases between the two germline ends. Written as DNA, the CDR3 is TGTGCCAGCAGTCTCGTGACAGTCACGCAAGAGACCCAGTACTTC. Its protein is CASSLVTVTQETQYF.

The V gene is TRBV7-2, the J gene TRBJ2-7, with TRBD2 matching 8 bases. The CDR3 sequence is 14 residues long. Germline values: CDR1 SGHTA, CDR2 FQGNSA. V lost 3 bases to trimming and J lost 7 bases; unmatched junction nucleotides: 8. The CDR3 is CASSLFSGDYEQYF. Written as DNA, the CDR3 is TGTGCCAGCAGCTTGTTTAGCGGGGATTATGAGCAGTACTTC.

The table lists this clonotype with a few counts. CDR3 sequence reads: CASSLGGTAQETQYF. The CDR3 region has the DNA TGTGCCAGCAGCTTGGGAGGGACAGCACAAGAGACCCAGTACTTC. The chain is built from TRBV5-5 and TRBJ2-5; 7 nucleotides match TRBD1. The junction had 4 bases not matched to a gene; V was cut back by 0 bases and J by 2 bases. CDR3 length: 15 residues. Germline loops: CDR1 SGHKS, CDR2 YYEKEE (reference sequence).

This clonotype was seen at least ten times. The genes are TRBV5-5 and TRBJ1-3, with TRBD1 matching 9 bases. The CDR3 has 17 residues. Germline lookup yields CDR1 SGHKS and CDR2 YYEKEE (reference sequence). Germline trimming cut 3 bases from V and 2 bases from J; bases unmatched to any gene: 9. The CDR3: CASSYGPTGGAGNTIYF. The DNA of the CDR3 is TGTGCCAGCAGCTATGGACCCACAGGGGGCGCTGGAAACACCATATATTTT.

In its sample, this clonotype was seen a few times. The rearrangement uses TRBV7-9 and TRBJ2-7; the D is unclear. V dropped 3 bases and J dropped 5 bases, with 5 bases sitting between them. Germline V gives CDR1 SEHNR, CDR2 FQNEAQ (reference sequence). This CDR3 contains 11 residues. The CDR3 DNA reads TGTGCCAGCAGCTTCTACGACGAGCAGTACTTC. This sequence encodes CASSFYDEQYF.

This clonotype was picked up many times. The genes are TRBV5-1 and TRBJ2-7, with TRBD1 matching over 9 bases. CDR3 length: 15 amino acids. Germline values: CDR1 SGHRS, CDR2 YFSETQ. V shed 0 bases and J 4 bases; nucleotides not matched to a gene: 5. Written as DNA, the CDR3 is TGCGCCAGCAGCTTGGCCGGGACAGGGCCTTACGAGCAGTACTTC. It codes for CASSLAGTGPYEQYF. The whole variable domain, filled in from reference TRBV5-1 and TRBJ2-7, reads KAGVTQTPRYLIKTRGQQVTLSCSPISGHRSVSWYQQTPGQGLQFLFEYFSETQRNKGNFPGRFSGRQFSNSRSEMNVSTLELGDSALYLCASSLAGTGPYEQYFGPGTRLTVT.

This clonotype was recorded many times. The rearrangement uses TRBV10-3 and TRBJ1-2; 7 nucleotides align to TRBD1. Looked up from germline, CDR1 is ENHRY and CDR2 is SYGVKD. The junction had 5 bases not matched to a gene; V was cut back by 5 bases and J by 5 bases. The length of the CDR3 is 13 residues. CDR3 amino acids: CAISLQGTYGYTF. DNA for the CDR3: TGTGCCATCAGTCTACAGGGGACTTATGGCTACACCTTC.

This clonotype showed up many times. The chain carries TRBV5-5 and TRBJ2-3; D call uncertain. This CDR3 has 15 residues. Trimming stripped 0 bases from V and 0 bases from J, with 8 bases between. In germline, CDR1 is SGHKS, CDR2 YYEKEE (reference sequence). CDR3 protein: CASSLGWGSTDTQYF. The CDR3 DNA sequence: TGTGCCAGCAGCTTGGGGTGGGGTAGCACAGATACGCAGTATTTT.

This clonotype was found many times. V usage is TRBV5-1 and J usage is TRBJ1-5; TRBD1 matches at 7 bases. The ends lost 4 bases at V and 3 bases at J; junction bases unmatched: 4. CDR1 and CDR2 (germline): SGHRS, YFSETQ. The CDR3 contains 14 residues. The CDR3 sequence is CASSPGTANQPQHF. DNA of the CDR3: TGCGCCAGCAGCCCCGGGACAGCCAATCAGCCCCAGCATTTT.

This clonotype showed up many times. This chain connects TRBV10-3 to TRBJ1-2; the D is unclear. CDR1 and CDR2 from the germline V gene are ENHRY and SYGVKD. The germline V and J ends were trimmed by 0 bases and 0 bases, with 14 bases remaining between them. The CDR3 totals 17 residues. The CDR3 loop is CAISESSGSISNYGYTF. The CDR3 bases are TGTGCCATCAGTGAGTCATCGGGCAGCATCTCTAACTATGGCTACACCTTC.

This sequence joins TRBV12-3 or TRBV12-4 and TRBJ2-5; 7 nucleotides line up with TRBD2. The CDR3 runs 15 residues. V lost 3 bases and J lost 1; bases outside the gene matches: 5. The CDR3 protein is CASSFGCGGQETQYF. CDR3 DNA sequence: TGTGCCAGCAGTTTTGGATGCGGGGGCCAAGAGACCCAGTACTTC.

This clonotype came up many times. This sequence joins TRBV12-3 or TRBV12-4 and TRBJ2-4, with TRBD2 matching over 10 bases. V lost 4 bases, J lost 3 bases, and 6 bases stayed unmatched. This CDR3 region has 16 residues. The CDR3: CASSSTSGENKNIQYF. CDR3 in DNA: TGTGCCAGCAGTTCTACTAGCGGGGAAAACAAAAACATTCAGTACTTC.

This clonotype was counted at least ten times. The chain joins TRBV4-1 to TRBJ2-7; D unclear. Trimming cost V 0 bases and J 1 base, with 10 bases left between them. The CDR3 length is 15 residues. The germline gives CDR1 MGHRA, CDR2 YSYEKL. CDR3 protein: CASSQETARSYEQYF. The CDR3 nucleotides read TGCGCCAGCAGCCAAGAAACGGCCAGATCCTACGAGCAGTACTTC.